Given below is one T cell receptor (beta chain) in context. Its cognate antigen is unknown. Time point described: week 5, during vaccination. Vaccine doses each comprised 300 ug of mutant IDH1 20-mer peptide, with topical imiquimod. CDR1 is SGHVS and CDR2 is FNYEAQ in the germline V gene. There are 14 residues in the CDR3. Trimming removed 1 base at V and 7 bases at J, with 14 bases between. This sample was included in a study of a mutant IDH1 vaccine in newly diagnosed glioma. Study background: Of the patients given treatment, roughly 60% were male and about 38% were female, and a mean age of around 41 years was recorded. Patients got radiotherapy, temozolomide, or both beforehand, and most got both. Study observations and caveats: There seemed to be no relation between pseudoprogression and changes in top peripheral T cell clonotypes.

The data were produced by immunoSEQ multiplex PCR, yet TCRdb's version contains in-frame clones alone and is incomplete. The sample holds some 37,000 clones, around 78% seen once. The receptor comes from a man between 35 and 55 years old with glioma. The material sequenced was PBMCs, taken from a glioma patient whose treatment included an IDH1 peptide vaccine. The chain links TRBV7-6 to TRBJ2-7; possible D gene TRBD2, 5 bases. The CDR3 loop is CASSLGQARGEQYF. Written as DNA, the CDR3 is TGTGCCAGCAGCTTAGGTCAAGCCCGCGGGGAGCAGTACTTC.